A selection of T cell receptor beta chains follows, all from one sample in a study of blood T cell repertoires in COVID-19. The protocol was immunoSEQ multiplex PCR, while the TCRdb copy is restricted to in-frame clones and leaves out a portion. The sample includes 200,000 to 250,000 clones, over 60% seen only once; the top ten take around 5.1%. Material for sequencing was peripheral blood. The receptors derive from a woman aged 70 to 79 with acute or convalescent COVID-19. The CDR3 runs from the conserved cysteine through the conserved F or W. The D gene is left open where the match is weak. Some rows have no size entry. The others give once, few or many, or a class for an expanded clone.

>TRBJ1-4|NA|TRBV6-5|NA
TGTGCCAGCAGGCGGACAGCAACTAATGAAAAACTGTTTTTT
CASRRTATNEKLFF
>TRBJ2-5|NA|TRBV11-2|NA
TGTGCCAGCAGCGCAGGGATTATAGAGACCCAGTACTTC
CASSAGIIETQYF
>TRBJ2-3|NA|TRBV27|NA
TGTGCCAGCAGTTCGCTGCGGGACAGCTATAACACAGATACGCAGTATTTT
CASSSLRDSYNTDTQYF
>TRBJ2-7|TRBD2|TRBV7-6|NA
TGTGCCAGCAGCTTAACTCTAGCGGGAGCTTACGAGCAGTACTTC
CASSLTLAGAYEQYF
>TRBJ2-7|TRBD1|TRBV29-1|NA
TGCAGCGTTGGACAGGGTCTGGGCGAGCAGTACTTC
CSVGQGLGEQYF
>TRBJ1-6|TRBD1|TRBV9|NA
TGTGCCAGCAGCGTATCAGGGGGCGATTCACCCCTCCACTTT
CASSVSGGDSPLHF
>TRBJ1-2|NA|TRBV9|few
TGTGCCAGCAGCGTAGGGACGGACTCCAAGGTAGCTAACTATGGCTACACCTTC
CASSVGTDSKVANYGYTF
>TRBJ2-5|NA|TRBV9|NA
TGTGCCAGCAGCGTAACAGCCCAAGAGACCCAGTACTTC
CASSVTAQETQYF
>TRBJ2-5|NA|TRBV5-4|NA
TGTGCCAGCAGCTTAGGGAGAGAGACCCAGTACTTC
CASSLGRETQYF
>TRBJ2-1|NA|TRBV7-9|NA
TGTGCCAGCAACAAAGCGGCTTACCCCTACAATGAGCAGTTCTTC
CASNKAAYPYNEQFF
>TRBJ2-7|NA|TRBV21-1|NA
TGTGCCAGCAGCAAAGGGGCCAGGGGCCTCTCCTACGAGCAGTACTTC
CASSKGARGLSYEQYF
>TRBJ1-6|NA|TRBV11-2|NA
TGTGCCAGCAGCTTAGGTGTAGGGGCAGATAATTCACCCCTCCACTTT
CASSLGVGADNSPLHF
>TRBJ1-1|NA|TRBV5-6|NA
TGTGCCAGCAGCTTGACGAGTGCGGCCACTGAAGCTTTCTTT
CASSLTSAATEAFF
>TRBJ1-1|NA|TRBV28|NA
TGTGCCAGCAGTCAGAACACTGAAGCTTTCTTT
CASSQNTEAFF
>TRBJ1-3|NA|TRBV2|NA
TGTGCCAGCAGTGGGGAGGCCACCATATATTTT
CASSGEATIYF
>TRBJ2-5|NA|TRBV4-2|NA
TGTGCCAGCAGCCGGAGGCGGGAGACCCAGTACTTC
CASSRRRETQYF
>TRBJ2-5|TRBD1|TRBV5-1|NA
TGCGCCAGCAGCTTGGAGCAGGGGGCGATACGAGAGACCCAGTACTTC
CASSLEQGAIRETQYF
>TRBJ1-5|NA|TRBV5-1|NA
TGCGCCAGCAGCTTGGGGCAGTCCGGAGGGCCCCAGCATTTT
CASSLGQSGGPQHF
>TRBJ1-2|NA|TRBV6-5|NA
TGTGCCAGCAGCGATCTATCCGACAGTAACTATGGCTACACCTTC
CASSDLSDSNYGYTF
>TRBJ1-5|TRBD1|TRBV19|NA
TGTGCCAGTAGTATAGTGAGGACAGGGCTAGGGAATCAGCCCCAGCATTTT
CASSIVRTGLGNQPQHF
>TRBJ2-6|TRBD1|TRBV27|NA
TGTGCCAGCAGTCTTGCGACAGGGATTGGGGCCAACGTCCTGACTTTC
CASSLATGIGANVLTF
>TRBJ2-7|NA|TRBV28|many
TGTGCCAGCAGTTGGGGGGAGGTCTACGAGCAGTACTTC
CASSWGEVYEQYF
>TRBJ1-1|TRBD1|TRBV30|NA
TGTGCCTGGATTAGTACAGGGGGCCGCGGGAGAGCTTTCTTT
CAWISTGGRGRAFF
>TRBJ2-1|TRBD2|TRBV5-5|NA
TGTGCCAGCAGCCCCCTGGCGGGAGGAGCCTACAATGAGCAGTTCTTC
CASSPLAGGAYNEQFF
>TRBJ1-2|TRBD1|TRBV7-8|NA
TGTGCCAGCAGCTTAACACAGGGGAGCGGCTACACCTTC
CASSLTQGSGYTF
>TRBJ1-1|TRBD1|TRBV11-3|NA
TGTGCCAGCAGCTCGGGACAGGGGGAGAACACTGAAGCTTTCTTT
CASSSGQGENTEAFF
>TRBJ1-1|NA|TRBV2|NA
TGTGCCAGCAGTGAAGAGGAGACAGGTTACACTGAAGCTTTCTTT
CASSEEETGYTEAFF
>TRBJ2-3|NA|TRBV2|NA
TGTGCCAGCAGTGAACTGACGGGACTCACAGATACGCAGTATTTT
CASSELTGLTDTQYF
>TRBJ1-1|NA|TRBV19|NA
TGTGCCAGTAGTATAGGACGGGGCACTGAAGCTTTCTTT
CASSIGRGTEAFF
>TRBJ2-7|TRBD2|TRBV9|once
TGTGCCAGCAGCCCCCGCGGGAGATCCTACGAGCAGTACTTC
CASSPRGRSYEQYF
>TRBJ1-1|NA|TRBV5-4|few
TGTGCCAGCAGCTACCCGGGACTGATGAACACTGAAGCTTTCTTT
CASSYPGLMNTEAFF
>TRBJ2-1|TRBD1|TRBV7-3|NA
TGTGCCAGCAGCTTCGGACAGGGGATGCCGTTCTTC
CASSFGQGMPFF
>TRBJ2-2|NA|TRBV5-1|NA
TGCGCCAGCAGCTTAACCGCAGGGAGGGGGGGGGAGCTGTTTTTT
CASSLTAGRGGELFF
>TRBJ2-1|NA|TRBV10-3|NA
TGTGCCATCAGTGAGTCGGGGGGGCGGAGTGAGCAGTTCTTC
CAISESGGRSEQFF
>TRBJ1-1|NA|TRBV10-3|NA
TGTGCCACCCGACGAGACAGAGGGAACACTGAAGCTTTCTTT
CATRRDRGNTEAFF
>TRBJ1-4|TRBD1|TRBV3-1/TRBV3-2|NA
TGTGCCAGCAGCCCAGGGATCGGGACAGGTAATGAAAAACTGTTTTTT
CASSPGIGTGNEKLFF
>TRBJ1-6|NA|TRBV28|NA
TGTGCCAGCAGTTCAGATTCACCCCTCCACTTT
CASSSDSPLHF
>TRBJ1-4|TRBD1|TRBV5-1|NA
TGCGCCAGCAGCTTGCAGGGGGCGAAGGAAAAACTGTTTTTT
CASSLQGAKEKLFF
>TRBJ2-7|TRBD2|TRBV4-2|NA
TGTGCCAGCAGCCAGGCCCAAGGAATAGCGGGAGGCTACGAGCAGTACTTC
CASSQAQGIAGGYEQYF
>TRBJ1-3|NA|TRBV18|NA
TGTGCCAGCTCACCGATGTCTAACCCATCTGGAAACACCATATATTTT
CASSPMSNPSGNTIYF
>TRBJ2-6|NA|TRBV3-1/TRBV3-2|once
TGTGCCAGCGTGTCAGGGTCCGGGGCCAACGTCCTGACTTTC
CASVSGSGANVLTF
>TRBJ1-2|NA|TRBV6-5|once
TGTGCCAGCACCGGGCGGGGAGGCTACACCTTC
CASTGRGGYTF
>TRBJ2-7|TRBD2|TRBV27|once
TGTGCCAGCAGTTTTCAGTCCGGGAGGGCGTACGAGCAGTACTTC
CASSFQSGRAYEQYF
>TRBJ1-6|NA|TRBV27|NA
TGTGCCAGCAGTTTAAGACAGGTGGAGAATTCACCCCTCCACTTT
CASSLRQVENSPLHF
>TRBJ2-1|NA|TRBV6-5|NA
TGTGCCAGCAGTACTGACACTCTGTACAATGAGCAGTTCTTC
CASSTDTLYNEQFF
>TRBJ1-2|TRBD1|TRBV3-1/TRBV3-2|NA
TGTGCCAGCAGCCTAACCGGACAGGACGCTGGCTACACCTTC
CASSLTGQDAGYTF
>TRBJ1-1|NA|TRBV7-3|few
TGTGCCAGCAGCTCACAGGGTAGGACTGAAGCTTTCTTT
CASSSQGRTEAFF
>TRBJ2-7|NA|TRBV4-1|NA
TGCGCCAGCAGCCAAGTAGTTTCCTTATCCTACGAGCAGTACTTC
CASSQVVSLSYEQYF
>TRBJ1-6|TRBD1|TRBV6-1|NA
TGTGCCAGCAGTGATCCCCTGACAGGGGGTAATTCACCCCTCCACTTT
CASSDPLTGGNSPLHF
>TRBJ2-7|TRBD1|TRBV5-5|NA
TGTGCCAGCAGCCCCCGGACAGGGCCTTACGAGCAGTACTTC
CASSPRTGPYEQYF
>TRBJ2-7|TRBD2|TRBV5-1|once
TGCGCCAGCAGCCCGGAGGGGACTAGCGGCTACGAGCAGTACTTC
CASSPEGTSGYEQYF
>TRBJ2-7|NA|TRBV29-1|NA
TGCAGCACAGGCGACACAACCTACGAGCAGTACTTC
CSTGDTTYEQYF
>TRBJ1-3|TRBD1|TRBV24-1|NA
TGTGCCACCAGTGAGTCCGGGACAGGCAAATCTGGAAACACCATATATTTT
CATSESGTGKSGNTIYF
>TRBJ1-2|NA|TRBV5-5|NA
TGTGCCAGCAGCTCCAGGGAGGTCTATGGCTACACCTTC
CASSSREVYGYTF